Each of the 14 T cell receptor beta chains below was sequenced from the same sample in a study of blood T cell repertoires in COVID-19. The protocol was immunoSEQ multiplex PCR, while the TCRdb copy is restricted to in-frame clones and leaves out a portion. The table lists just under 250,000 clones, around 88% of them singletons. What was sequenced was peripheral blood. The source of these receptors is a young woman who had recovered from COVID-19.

CDR3 loop: CAISESRARGQETQYF. Written as DNA, the CDR3 is TGTGCCATCAGTGAGTCGAGGGCCCGCGGGCAAGAGACCCAGTACTTC. The V call is TRBV10-3, the J call TRBJ2-5, with D perhaps matching TRBD2 (5 bases). Looked up from germline, CDR1 is ENHRY and CDR2 is SYGVKD. Trimming shortened V by 0 bases and J by 2 bases, and 13 bases separated the two germline ends. There are 16 residues in the CDR3.

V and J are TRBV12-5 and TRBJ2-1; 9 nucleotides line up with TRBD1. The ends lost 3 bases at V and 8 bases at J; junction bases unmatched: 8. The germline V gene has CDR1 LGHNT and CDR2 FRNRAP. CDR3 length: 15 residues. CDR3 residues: CASGFAGTGFHEQFF. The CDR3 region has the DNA TGTGCTAGTGGTTTCGCCGGGACAGGGTTTCATGAGCAGTTCTTC. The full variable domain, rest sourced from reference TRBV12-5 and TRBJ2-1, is DARVTQTPRHKVTEMGQEVTMRCQPILGHNTVFWYRQTMMQGLELLAYFRNRAPLDDSGMPKDRFSAEMPDATLATLKIQPSEPRDSAVYFCASGFAGTGFHEQFFGPGTRLTVL.

The CDR3 nucleotides read TGTGCCAGCAGCGAGCAAAGCGGGCGATCCTACACAGATACGCAGTATTTT. The encoded protein is CASSEQSGRSYTDTQYF. The chain links TRBV7-9 to TRBJ2-3, with a possible D match to TRBD2 (6 bases). The germline CDR1 and CDR2 sequences are SEHNR and FQNEAQ (reference sequence). V lost 5 bases and J 2 bases, leaving 20 bases between the germline ends. The length of the CDR3 is 17 residues.

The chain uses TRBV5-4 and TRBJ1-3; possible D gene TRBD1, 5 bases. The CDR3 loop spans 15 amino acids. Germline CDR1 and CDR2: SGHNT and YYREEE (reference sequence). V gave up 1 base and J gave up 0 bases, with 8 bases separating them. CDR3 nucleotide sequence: TGTGCCAGCAGCTTGCAGGGATCCTCTGGAAACACCATATATTTT. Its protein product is CASSLQGSSGNTIYF. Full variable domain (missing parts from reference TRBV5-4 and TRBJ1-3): ETGVTQSPTHLIKTRGQQVTLRCSSQSGHNTVSWYQQALGQGPQFIFQYYREEENGRGNFPPRFSGLQFPNYSSELNVNALELDDSALYLCASSLQGSSGNTIYFGEGSWLTVV.

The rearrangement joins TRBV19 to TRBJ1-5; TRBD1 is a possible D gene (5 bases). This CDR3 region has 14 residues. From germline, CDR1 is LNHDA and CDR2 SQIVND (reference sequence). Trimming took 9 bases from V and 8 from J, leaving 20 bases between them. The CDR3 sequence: CASRLWGGEEPQHF. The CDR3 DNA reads TGTGCCAGCCGGCTCTGGGGAGGGGAAGAGCCCCAGCATTTT.

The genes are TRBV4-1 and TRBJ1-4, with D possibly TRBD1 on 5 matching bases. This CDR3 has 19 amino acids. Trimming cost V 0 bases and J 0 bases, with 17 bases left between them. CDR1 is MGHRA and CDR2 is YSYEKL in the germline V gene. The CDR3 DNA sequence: TGCGCCAGCAGCCAAGATCAAGCCGGGACTGGTGCAACTAATGAAAAACTGTTTTTT. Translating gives CASSQDQAGTGATNEKLFF.

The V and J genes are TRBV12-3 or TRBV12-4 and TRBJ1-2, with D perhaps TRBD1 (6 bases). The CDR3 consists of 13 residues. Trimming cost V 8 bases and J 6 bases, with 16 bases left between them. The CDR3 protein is CASYRTSGDGYTF. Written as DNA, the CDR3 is TGTGCCAGCTACAGAACCTCAGGGGATGGCTACACCTTC.

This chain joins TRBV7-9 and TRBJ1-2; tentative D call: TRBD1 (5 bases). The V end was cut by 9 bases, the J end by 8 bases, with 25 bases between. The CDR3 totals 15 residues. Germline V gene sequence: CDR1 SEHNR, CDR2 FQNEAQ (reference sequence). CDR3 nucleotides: TGTGCCAGTACGGCTGTACAGGAGCACTATGGAGGCTACACCTTC. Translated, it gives CASTAVQEHYGGYTF.

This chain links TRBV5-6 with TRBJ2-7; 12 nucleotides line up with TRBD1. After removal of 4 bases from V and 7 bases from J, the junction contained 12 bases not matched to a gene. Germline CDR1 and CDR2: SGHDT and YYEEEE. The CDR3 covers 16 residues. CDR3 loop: CASSGLPGQGAEEQYF. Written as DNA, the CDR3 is TGTGCCAGCAGCGGCCTTCCGGGACAGGGGGCGGAGGAGCAGTACTTC. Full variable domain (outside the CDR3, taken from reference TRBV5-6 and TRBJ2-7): DAGVTQSPTHLIKTRGQQVTLRCSPKSGHDTVSWYQQALGQGPQFIFQYYEEEERQRGNFPDRFSGHQFPNYSSELNVNALLLGDSALYLCASSGLPGQGAEEQYFGPGTRLTVT.

CDR3 nucleotides: TGTGCCAGCAGGGACAGTGCAGGAAACACCATATATTTT. Encoded protein: CASRDSAGNTIYF. The chain joins TRBV12-3 or TRBV12-4 to TRBJ1-3; tentative D call: TRBD1 (6 bases). The ends were cut back, 6 bases at V and 4 bases at J, with 10 bases in the middle. The CDR3 is 13 residues long.

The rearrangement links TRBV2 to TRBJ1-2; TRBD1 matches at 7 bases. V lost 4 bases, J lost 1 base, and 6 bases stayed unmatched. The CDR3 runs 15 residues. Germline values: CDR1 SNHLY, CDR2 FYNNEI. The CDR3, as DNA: TGTGCCAGCAGTGCCCTCCGGGACAGTAACTATGGCTACACCTTC. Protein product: CASSALRDSNYGYTF.

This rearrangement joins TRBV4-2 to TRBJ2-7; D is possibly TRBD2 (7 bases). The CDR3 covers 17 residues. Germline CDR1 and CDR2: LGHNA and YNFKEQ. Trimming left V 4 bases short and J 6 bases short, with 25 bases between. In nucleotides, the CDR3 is TGTGCCAGCAGCCTAGAGGACAAGGGGGGGACTACTTTCGAGCAGTACTTC. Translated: CASSLEDKGGTTFEQYF.

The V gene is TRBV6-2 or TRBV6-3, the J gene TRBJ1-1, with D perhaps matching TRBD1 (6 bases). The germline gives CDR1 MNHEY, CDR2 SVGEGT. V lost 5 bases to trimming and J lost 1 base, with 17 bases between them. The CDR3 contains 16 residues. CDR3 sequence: CASSLFPGTTNTEAFF. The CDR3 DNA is TGTGCCAGCAGTCTCTTCCCCGGGACAACGAACACTGAAGCTTTCTTT.

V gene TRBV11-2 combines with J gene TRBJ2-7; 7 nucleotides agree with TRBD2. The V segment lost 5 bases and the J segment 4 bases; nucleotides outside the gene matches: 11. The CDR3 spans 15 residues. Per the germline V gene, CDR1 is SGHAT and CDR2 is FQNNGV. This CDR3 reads CASSALLRGNYEQYF. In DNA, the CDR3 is TGTGCCAGCAGCGCCCTTTTGCGGGGGAATTACGAGCAGTACTTC. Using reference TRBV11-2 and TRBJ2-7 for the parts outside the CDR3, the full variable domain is EAGVAQSPRYKIIEKRQSVAFWCNPISGHATLYWYQQILGQGPKLLIQFQNNGVVDDSQLPKDRFSAERLKGVDSTLKIQPAKLEDSAVYLCASSALLRGNYEQYFGPGTRLTVT.